This T cell receptor beta chain appears in the sequencing data of a study of cytomegalovirus exposure and HLA in healthy donors. Study findings and constraints: A link between a missense DCLRE1C variant and TCR beta V- and J-gene trimming emerged from a later analysis. Earlier results showed most TCR beta V segments being productive about 87% or about 30% of the time. HLA alleles showed associations with 15,000 to 20,000 TCR beta sequences in a later analysis, at a 0.05 false discovery rate.

Points on this clone: Its cognate antigen is unknown.

The CDR3 runs 13 residues. The germline V and J ends were trimmed by 5 bases and 5 bases, with 13 bases remaining between them. Germline V CDR1 and CDR2: SEHNR, FQNEAQ (reference sequence). In the PCR, 60 Vbeta and 13 Jbeta primers were used. Here immunoSEQ multiplex PCR was the method, and the copy in TCRdb shows in-frame clones only, minus some. The sample yields 82,000 or so clones, over 9.5% seen once. The sample comprised PBMCs. The sequence derives from a man aged 55 to 70 in good health and CMV-seropositive. J is TRBJ2-7 and V is TRBV7-9; no reliable D call. The CDR3 region is CASSPPGSHEQYF. Written as DNA, the CDR3 is TGTGCCAGCAGCCCACCCGGGTCCCACGAGCAGTACTTC.